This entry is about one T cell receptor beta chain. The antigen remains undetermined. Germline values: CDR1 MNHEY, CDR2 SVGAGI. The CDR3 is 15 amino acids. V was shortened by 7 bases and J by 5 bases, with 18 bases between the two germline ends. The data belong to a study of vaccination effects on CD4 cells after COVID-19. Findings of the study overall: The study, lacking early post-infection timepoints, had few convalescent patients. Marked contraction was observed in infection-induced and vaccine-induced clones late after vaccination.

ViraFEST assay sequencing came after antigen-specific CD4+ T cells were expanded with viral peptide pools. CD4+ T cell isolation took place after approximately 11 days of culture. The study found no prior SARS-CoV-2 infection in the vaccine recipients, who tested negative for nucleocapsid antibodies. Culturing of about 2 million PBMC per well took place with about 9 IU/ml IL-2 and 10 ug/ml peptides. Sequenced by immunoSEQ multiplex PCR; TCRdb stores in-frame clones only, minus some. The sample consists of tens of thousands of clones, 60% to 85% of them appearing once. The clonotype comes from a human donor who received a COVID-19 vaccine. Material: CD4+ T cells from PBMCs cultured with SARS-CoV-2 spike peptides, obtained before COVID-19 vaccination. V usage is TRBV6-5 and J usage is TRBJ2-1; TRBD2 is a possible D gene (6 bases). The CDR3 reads CASTEGWGGDNEQFF. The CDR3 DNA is TGTGCCAGCACCGAAGGGTGGGGAGGCGACAATGAGCAGTTCTTC.